A selection of T cell receptor beta chains follows, all from one sample in a study of T cell clones after liver transplantation. Assay used: immunoSEQ multiplex PCR; TCRdb lists only in-frame clones, some missing. Here the sample spans 50,000 or so clones, more than 65% being singletons. This material consisted of CD4+ T cells from blood, taken about 56 months after liver transplant. These receptors all stem from a human patient who received a liver transplant. Part of the T cells may come from the graft donor. Each CDR3 is given with its conserved first and last residue. The order of the fields is D gene, J gene, clone size, V gene, CDR3 protein, CDR3 DNA. A D gene is named only where the DNA matches it firmly. The listing skips clone size in some rows; elsewhere it reads once, few, many or a size class.

D: NA; J: TRBJ1-5; size: few; V: TRBV6-5; CDR3: CASSYDYNLRQPQHF; DNA: TGTGCCAGCAGTTACGACTATAATCTCCGTCAGCCCCAGCATTTT
D: TRBD1; J: TRBJ2-3; size: NA; V: TRBV11-2; CDR3: CASSSLPGQLPDTQYF; DNA: TGTGCCAGCAGCTCCTTGCCGGGACAGCTTCCAGATACGCAGTATTTT
D: NA; J: TRBJ1-4; size: NA; V: TRBV28; CDR3: CASSPPTTTNEKLFF; DNA: TGTGCCAGCAGTCCCCCCACCACAACTAATGAAAAACTGTTTTTT
D: TRBD2; J: TRBJ2-2; size: NA; V: TRBV5-1; CDR3: CASSWAGGSPGEELFF; DNA: TGCGCCAGCAGCTGGGCGGGGGGGAGCCCCGGTGAGGAGCTGTTTTTT
D: TRBD1; J: TRBJ2-2; size: NA; V: TRBV11-2; CDR3: CASSYGQGNTGELFF; DNA: TGTGCCAGCAGCTACGGACAGGGAAACACCGGGGAGCTGTTTTTT
D: NA; J: TRBJ1-4; size: NA; V: TRBV7-9; CDR3: CASSATELNEKLFF; DNA: TGTGCCAGCAGCGCGACAGAACTTAATGAAAAACTGTTTTTT
D: TRBD1; J: TRBJ1-4; size: few; V: TRBV30; CDR3: CAWSPNDRAPFF; DNA: TGTGCCTGGAGTCCAAACGACAGGGCGCCGTTTTTT
D: TRBD2; J: TRBJ2-4; size: NA; V: TRBV5-8; CDR3: CASSGGGLAGVAKNIQYF; DNA: TGTGCCAGCAGCGGGGGAGGACTAGCGGGGGTAGCCAAAAACATTCAGTACTTC
D: NA; J: TRBJ1-3; size: NA; V: TRBV29-1; CDR3: CSVQGSGNTIYF; DNA: TGCAGCGTCCAGGGGTCTGGAAACACCATATATTTT
D: TRBD2; J: TRBJ2-3; size: few; V: TRBV4-2; CDR3: CASSQDRSAGAQYF; DNA: TGTGCCAGCAGCCAAGACCGCAGCGCGGGGGCGCAGTATTTT
D: TRBD1; J: TRBJ1-4; size: few; V: TRBV2; CDR3: CASRTTGGNEKLFF; DNA: TGTGCCAGCAGGACGACAGGGGGAAATGAAAAACTGTTTTTT
D: NA; J: TRBJ1-4; size: NA; V: TRBV18; CDR3: CASSPEGPYNEKLFF; DNA: TGTGCCAGCTCACCAGAGGGGCCCTATAATGAAAAACTGTTTTTT
D: TRBD1; J: TRBJ1-6; size: few; V: TRBV7-9; CDR3: CASSLDLVRTGNSPLHF; DNA: TGTGCCAGCAGCTTAGACCTTGTTCGGACAGGGAATTCACCCCTCCACTTT
D: TRBD2; J: TRBJ2-2; size: few; V: TRBV11-3; CDR3: CASSPPGRQNTGELFF; DNA: TGTGCCAGCAGTCCGCCCGGGAGGCAAAACACCGGGGAGCTGTTTTTT
D: NA; J: TRBJ2-7; size: NA; V: TRBV7-9; CDR3: CASSSRLVSHEQYF; DNA: TGTGCCAGCAGCTCCCGACTAGTATCCCACGAGCAGTACTTC
D: TRBD1; J: TRBJ2-7; size: once; V: TRBV6-5; CDR3: CASSPRGTDYEQYF; DNA: TGTGCCAGCAGCCCGCGTGGGACAGACTACGAGCAGTACTTC